The 23 T cell receptor beta chains given below trace back to one sample, sequenced in a study of cytomegalovirus exposure and HLA in healthy donors. The assay was immunoSEQ multiplex PCR, and TCRdb's table has in-frame clones only and misses some. The sample has roughly 100,000 clones, 70% to 90% seen once; the top ten hold approximately 4%. The specimen sequenced was PBMCs. Receptors originate from a woman between 18 and 29 years old in good health and CMV-seropositive.

This clone was counted once. The rearrangement uses TRBV27 and TRBJ1-1, with D possibly TRBD1 on 6 matching bases. The CDR3 runs 14 residues. Trimming removed 8 bases at V and 4 bases at J, with 17 bases between. Germline CDR1 and CDR2: MNHEY and SMNVEV (reference sequence). The CDR3 is CASGRGGWGTEAFF. CDR3 sequence (DNA): TGTGCCAGCGGACGGGGGGGCTGGGGCACTGAAGCTTTCTTT.

The rearrangement joins TRBV5-1 to TRBJ2-7, with D possibly TRBD2 on 6 matching bases. The germline V gene encodes CDR1 SGHRS and CDR2 YFSETQ. V lost 4 bases and J lost 2, with 10 bases in between. The CDR3 consists of 13 residues. As DNA, the CDR3 is TGCGCCAGCAGCGGAGGGGAAACCTACGAGCAGTACTTC. This gives the protein CASSGGETYEQYF.

V gene TRBV7-3 combines with J gene TRBJ1-2; 8 nucleotides agree with TRBD1. Germline V CDR1 and CDR2: SGHTA, FQGTGA. CDR3 length equals 13 residues. J was trimmed by 4 bases and V by 5 bases; bases with no gene match: 3. Here the CDR3 DNA reads TGTGCCAGCAGCGTTACAGGGGGCTATGGCTACACCTTC. Translation: CASSVTGGYGYTF.

CDR3: CASSLAEAGYEKLFF. The CDR3 DNA is TGCGCCAGCAGCTTGGCCGAAGCGGGCTATGAAAAACTGTTTTTT. The chain uses TRBV5-1 and TRBJ1-4; D uncertain. CDR3 length: 15 amino acids. The V and J ends lost 0 bases and 6 bases respectively, with 12 bases between them. Germline CDR1 SGHRS, CDR2 YFSETQ.

This sequence joins TRBV6-1 and TRBJ2-5, with TRBD1 matching 11 bases. Germline lookup yields CDR1 MNHNS and CDR2 SASEGT. V dropped 0 bases and J dropped 5; count of bases not matched to a gene: 11. The CDR3 totals 18 residues. CDR3 loop: CASSEALPGTGGAETQYF. The CDR3 coding sequence is TGTGCCAGCAGTGAAGCACTTCCCGGGACAGGGGGGGCGGAGACCCAGTACTTC.

The rearrangement joins TRBV27 to TRBJ1-2; weak D call: TRBD1 (5 bases). CDR1 is MNHEY, CDR2 SMNVEV, per germline (reference sequence). This CDR3 is built from 16 residues. Trimming shortened V by 4 bases and J by 4 bases, and 19 bases separated the two germline ends. This chain's CDR3 is CASSSVGGKNLYGYTF. The DNA for the CDR3 is TGTGCCAGCAGTTCGGTCGGGGGAAAGAATCTCTATGGCTACACCTTC.

The chain employs TRBV28 and TRBJ2-5; 7 bases map to TRBD1. V shed 2 bases, J shed 5 bases, and the junction held 11 bases outside the gene matches. Germline V gives CDR1 MDHEN, CDR2 SYDVKM. The CDR3 length is 16 residues. This CDR3 is CASSLLERGQEETQYF. DNA for the CDR3: TGTGCCAGCAGTTTACTCGAAAGGGGGCAGGAGGAGACCCAGTACTTC.

Worth noting for this clone: Other DNA sequences in this specimen translate into the identical CDR3. The chain links TRBV27 to TRBJ1-5; D not certain. This CDR3 is built from 13 residues. Germline CDR1 reads MNHEY; CDR2 reads SMNVEV (reference sequence). Trimming cost V 2 bases and J 4 bases, with 6 bases left between them. CDR3 nucleotides: TGTGCCAGCAGTTTAGGCCAGAATCAGCCCCAGCATTTT. It translates to CASSLGQNQPQHF.

The V call is TRBV11-2, the J call TRBJ2-1, with TRBD2 identical over 9 bases. CDR1 and CDR2 (germline): SGHAT, FQNNGV. The CDR3 totals 15 residues. The junction had 11 bases not matched to a gene; V was cut back by 5 bases and J by 9 bases. The CDR3: CASSPGTSRSGEQFF. Written as DNA, the CDR3 is TGTGCCAGCAGCCCCGGGACTAGCCGCTCGGGTGAGCAGTTCTTC.

This clone was detected only once. This sequence joins TRBV7-9 and TRBJ1-2; 9 nucleotides line up with TRBD1. This CDR3 comprises 14 residues. The J segment lost 8 bases and the V segment lost 5 bases, leaving 9 bases of the junction unmatched. Germline CDR1 and CDR2: SEHNR and FQNEAQ (reference sequence). DNA for the CDR3: TGTGCCAGCAGCCGGGACAGGGAGATGGGGGGCTACACCTTC. Translation gives CASSRDREMGGYTF.

The V gene is TRBV7-3, the J gene TRBJ2-1; 8 nucleotides line up with TRBD2. CDR3 length: 16 residues. CDR1 and CDR2 (germline): SGHTA, FQGTGA. The trim removed 0 bases at V and 0 bases at J, leaving 1 base unmatched. The CDR3 DNA reads as TGTGCCAGCAGCTTAACTCTAGCGGGCTCCTACAATGAGCAGTTCTTC. This gives the protein CASSLTLAGSYNEQFF.

The chain combines TRBV10-2 with TRBJ1-3; TRBD1 is a possible D gene (5 bases). Germline assignment: CDR1 WSHSY and CDR2 SAAADI. Between the trimmed V and J ends, which lost 1 base and 3 bases, there was a span of 7 bases. This CDR3 has 14 amino acids. The CDR3 region has the DNA TGCGCCAGCAGTGAGTACAGGAGTGGAAACACCATATATTTT. Its translation: CASSEYRSGNTIYF.

The rearrangement joins TRBV10-2 to TRBJ2-1, with D perhaps matching TRBD2 (7 bases). V lost 8 bases, J lost 0 bases, and 17 bases lay in between. CDR3 length: 16 amino acids. Per germline, CDR1 WSHSY and CDR2 SAAADI. The CDR3 DNA sequence: TGCGCCAGCCTCCCGGGGGGCCGGAGCTCCTACAATGAGCAGTTCTTC. It encodes CASLPGGRSSYNEQFF.

The V and J genes are TRBV5-4 and TRBJ1-2, with 7 bases identical to TRBD1. CDR1 SGHNT and CDR2 YYREEE come from the germline V gene (reference sequence). V shed 0 bases, J shed 4 bases, and the junction held 9 bases outside the gene matches. This CDR3 is 16 amino acids long. The CDR3 DNA follows: TGTGCCAGCAGCTTGGACTCGGAGGGGGCGATCTATGGCTACACCTTC. Its protein product is CASSLDSEGAIYGYTF.

This chain connects TRBV18 to TRBJ1-1; perhaps TRBD1 as D (6 bases). Trimming removed 4 bases at V and 6 bases at J, with 18 bases between. CDR1 is KGHSH and CDR2 is LQKENI in the germline V gene. The CDR3 totals 15 residues. DNA of the CDR3: TGTGCCAGCTCACAAAACAGGGCGGCGTTGGCTGAAGCTTTCTTT. Protein sequence: CASSQNRAALAEAFF.

The chain uses TRBV6-1 and TRBJ2-7; 7 bases align to TRBD2. The CDR3 sequence is 12 residues long. V was clipped by 1 base and J by 6 bases; unmatched bases: 0. Germline loops: CDR1 MNHNS, CDR2 SASEGT. CDR3 loop: CASSEGGGEQYF. CDR3 in DNA: TGTGCCAGCAGTGAAGGGGGGGGCGAGCAGTACTTC.

The chain recombines TRBV5-1 with TRBJ1-1, with D perhaps matching TRBD1 (6 bases). Germline loops: CDR1 SGHRS, CDR2 YFSETQ. Trimming pared 4 bases from V and 2 bases from J, leaving 18 bases between. The CDR3 covers 16 residues. CDR3 sequence (DNA): TGCGCCAGCAGCCACCCCACCGGGACAACTAACACTGAAGCTTTCTTT. It specifies CASSHPTGTTNTEAFF.

The chain combines TRBV19 with TRBJ2-3; TRBD1 matches 8 bases. V lost 4 bases to trimming and J lost 4 bases; unmatched junction nucleotides: 7. The CDR3 has 15 residues. Germline V lookup: CDR1 LNHDA, CDR2 SQIVND (reference sequence). The CDR3 DNA is TGTGCCAGTAGTAGCGGGACAGGCGTTTCAGATACGCAGTATTTT. Encoded protein: CASSSGTGVSDTQYF.

J is TRBJ2-2 and V is TRBV9, with D possibly matching TRBD2 (6 bases). Trimming took 0 bases from V and 4 from J, leaving 10 bases between them. The CDR3 spans 15 residues. Germline V CDR1 and CDR2: SGDLS, YYNGEE. CDR3 loop: CASSVAGSPTGELFF. The CDR3 DNA reads as TGTGCCAGCAGCGTAGCCGGGAGCCCCACCGGGGAGCTGTTTTTT.

The V call is TRBV9, the J call TRBJ2-7; perhaps TRBD2 as D (6 bases). In germline, CDR1 is SGDLS, CDR2 YYNGEE. V lost 6 bases and J lost 3, with 19 bases in between. The CDR3 spans 15 residues. The CDR3 bases are TGTGCCAGCAACGAAAGTTGGAGGGGAGACTACGAGCAGTACTTC. Protein: CASNESWRGDYEQYF.

The chain carries TRBV18 and TRBJ1-5; D is unresolved. CDR3 length: 15 amino acids. V was trimmed by 3 bases and J by 0 bases, leaving 9 bases between them. Germline CDR1 and CDR2: KGHSH and LQKENI. The CDR3: CASSPGGDSNQPQHF. The CDR3, as DNA: TGTGCCAGCTCACCTGGCGGGGATAGCAATCAGCCCCAGCATTTT.

This clone was seen a few times. This rearrangement joins TRBV6-1 to TRBJ1-5; weak D call: TRBD1 (5 bases). V was clipped by 4 bases and J by 6 bases, with 10 bases between them. CDR3 length: 13 amino acids. The germline gives CDR1 MNHNS, CDR2 SASEGT. The CDR3 is CASSGGRAQPQHF. The CDR3 coding sequence is TGTGCCAGCAGTGGAGGCAGGGCTCAGCCCCAGCATTTT.

The V and J genes are TRBV9 and TRBJ1-1; 7 bases are a match to TRBD1. The CDR3 covers 14 residues. Looked up from germline, CDR1 is SGDLS and CDR2 is YYNGEE. The ends lost 4 bases at V and 8 bases at J; junction bases unmatched: 11. CDR3 bases: TGTGCCAGCAGCACCCGGGACAGTCATTCAGAAGCTTTCTTT. As protein: CASSTRDSHSEAFF.